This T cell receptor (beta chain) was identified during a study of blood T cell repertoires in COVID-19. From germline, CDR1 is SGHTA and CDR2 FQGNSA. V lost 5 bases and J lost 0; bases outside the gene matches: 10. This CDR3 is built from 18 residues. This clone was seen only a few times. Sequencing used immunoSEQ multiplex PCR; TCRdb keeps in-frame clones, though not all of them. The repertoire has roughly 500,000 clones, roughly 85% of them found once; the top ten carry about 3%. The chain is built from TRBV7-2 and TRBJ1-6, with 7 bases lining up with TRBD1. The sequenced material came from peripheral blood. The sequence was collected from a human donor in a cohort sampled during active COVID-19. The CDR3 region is CASSPDRVGSSYNSPLHF. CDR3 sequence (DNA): TGTGCCAGCAGCCCAGACAGGGTGGGGAGCTCCTATAATTCACCCCTCCACTTT.